Listed here is a single T cell receptor (beta chain). This clone was counted once. No cognate antigen has been identified for it. Base qualities are missing; no much larger clone stands one base away. Collaborating institutions collected whole blood in K2EDTA tubes following their own protocols. Collaborator samples were shipped for TCRbeta analysis as frozen whole blood, isolated PBMCs, or DNA extracted from either sample type. TCRbeta CDR3 regions were amplified from genomic DNA by means of the immunoSEQ Assay, a bias-controlled multiplex PCR. In the source study's methods: Nucleated cell counts per sample were estimated from amplification of reference gene primers within the assay. To quantify the absolute abundance of each unique TCRbeta CDR3 rearrangement, sequence reads were collapsed and filtered. For each sample, productive Simpson clonality was calculated as the square root of Simpson's diversity index over productive rearrangements. TCRdb provides this immuneACCESS table in a form limited to in-frame rearrangements. Some clones are lacking; in checked studies, under half of them reflect an unresolved V gene, and why the rest are absent is not known. The DNA was the basis for D and trimming; V, J and clone size are from that table. This sample comprises around 68,000 clones, around 87% of them detected only once. The ten largest clones capture about 6.6% of the sample.

The data were taken from a study of blood T cell repertoires in COVID-19 (dated by TCRdb to about 2020). For context, the study as a whole: Collaborator samples came from the United States, Italy and Spain and covered acute and convalescent phases of COVID-19. The prospective study material was composed of cDNA or gDNA derived from T cells, B-cell-depleted T cells, or PBMCs. Deeply sampled blood TCRbeta repertoires from subjects exposed to, actively infected with, or recovered from COVID-19 were included in the dataset. The repertoires were made available in a free public database intended to serve as a resource for research on the immune response to SARS-CoV-2. Samples came from the ongoing ImmuneRACE study (first 160 participants) plus 1,254 subjects from 6 global collaborators. The sample metadata nearly always contained a de-identified subject ID, COVID-19 status, age in years and sex. Where HLA class I and class II types were available, the types were taken from metadata supplied by the sample provider, not from assay-based typing. General study outcomes and caveats: The quantity of clinical and demographic metadata differed by source and by participant and was supplied without curation.

The CDR3 has 13 amino acids, counting the end cysteine and phenylalanine. Only the CDR3 portion is preserved as DNA: 39 bases, with reading frame beginning at the first base. Reading the germline V gene (reference sequence) gives CDR1 LNHNV and CDR2 YYDKDF. V loses 1 base, J loses 8 bases, and the germline ends lie 11 bases apart. The TCR originated in a man aged 50 or older with active COVID-19. Material for sequencing was peripheral blood. The chain employs TRBV15 and TRBJ1-2, and perhaps TRBD1 as D gene, on 6 matching bases. The CDR3 protein: CATSRASGEGYTF. The nucleotides read TGTGCCACCAGCAGAGCATCAGGGGAAGGCTACACCTTC. The full variable domain, completed from the reference TRBV15 and TRBJ1-2 proteins outside the CDR3, reads DAMVIQNPRYQVTQFGKPVTLSCSQTLNHNVMYWYQQKSSQAPKLLFHYYDKDFNNEADTPDNFQSRRPNTSFCFLDIRSPGLGDTAMYLCATSRASGEGYTFGSGTRLTVV.